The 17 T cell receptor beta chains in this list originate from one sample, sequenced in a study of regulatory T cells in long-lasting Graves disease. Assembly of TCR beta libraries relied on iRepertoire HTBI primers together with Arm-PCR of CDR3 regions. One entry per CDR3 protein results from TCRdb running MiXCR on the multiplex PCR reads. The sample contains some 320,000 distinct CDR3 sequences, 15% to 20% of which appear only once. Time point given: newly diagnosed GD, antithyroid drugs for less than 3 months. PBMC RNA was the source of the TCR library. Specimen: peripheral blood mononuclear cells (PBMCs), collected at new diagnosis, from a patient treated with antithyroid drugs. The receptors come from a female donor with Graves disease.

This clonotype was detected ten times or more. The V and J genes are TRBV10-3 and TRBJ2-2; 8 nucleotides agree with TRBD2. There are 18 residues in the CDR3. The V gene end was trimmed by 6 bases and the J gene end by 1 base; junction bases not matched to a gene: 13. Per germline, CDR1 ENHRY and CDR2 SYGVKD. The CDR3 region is CAIRPTSGLALNTGELFF. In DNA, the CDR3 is TGTGCCATCAGACCAACGAGTGGACTAGCCTTGAACACCGGGGAGCTGTTTTTT.

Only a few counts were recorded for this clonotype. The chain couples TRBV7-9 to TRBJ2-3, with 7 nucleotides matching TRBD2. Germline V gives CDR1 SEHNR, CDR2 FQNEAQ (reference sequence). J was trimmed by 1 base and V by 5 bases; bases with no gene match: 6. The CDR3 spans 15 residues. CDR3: CASSRITSGTDTQYF. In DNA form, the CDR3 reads TGTGCCAGCAGCCGTATTACTAGCGGCACAGATACGCAGTATTTT.

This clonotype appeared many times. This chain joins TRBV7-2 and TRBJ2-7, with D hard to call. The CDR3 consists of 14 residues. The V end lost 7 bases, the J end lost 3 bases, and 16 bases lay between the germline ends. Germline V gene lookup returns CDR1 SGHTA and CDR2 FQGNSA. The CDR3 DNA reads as TGTGCCAGCACCCCCTCCTACCCCCACTACGAGCAGTACTTC. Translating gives CASTPSYPHYEQYF.

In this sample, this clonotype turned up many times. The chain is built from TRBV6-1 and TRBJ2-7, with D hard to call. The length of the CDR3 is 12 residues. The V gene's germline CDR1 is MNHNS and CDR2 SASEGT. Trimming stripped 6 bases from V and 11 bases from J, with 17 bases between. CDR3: CASSPGPPVEYF. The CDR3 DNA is TGTGCCAGCAGCCCGGGTCCCCCGGTGGAGTACTTC.

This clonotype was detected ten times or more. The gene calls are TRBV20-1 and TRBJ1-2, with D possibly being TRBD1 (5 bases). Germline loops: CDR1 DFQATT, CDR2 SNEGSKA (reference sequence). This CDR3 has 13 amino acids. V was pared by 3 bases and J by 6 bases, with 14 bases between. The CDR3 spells CSASRVQGDGYTF. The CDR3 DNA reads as TGCAGTGCTAGCAGAGTTCAGGGAGATGGCTACACCTTC.

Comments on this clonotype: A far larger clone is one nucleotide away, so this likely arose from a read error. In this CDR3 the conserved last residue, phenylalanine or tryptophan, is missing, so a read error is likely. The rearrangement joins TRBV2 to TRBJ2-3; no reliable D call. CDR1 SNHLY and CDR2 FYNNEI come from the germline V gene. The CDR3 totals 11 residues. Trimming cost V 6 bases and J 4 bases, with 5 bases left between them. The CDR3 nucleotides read TGTGCCAGCAGCTTAGCAGATACGCAGTATCTT. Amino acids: CASSLADTQYL.

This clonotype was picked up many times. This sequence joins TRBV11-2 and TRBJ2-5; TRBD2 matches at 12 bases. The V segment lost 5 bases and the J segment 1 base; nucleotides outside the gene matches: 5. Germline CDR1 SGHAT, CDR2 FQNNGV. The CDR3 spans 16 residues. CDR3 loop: CASSPRLAGAQETQYF. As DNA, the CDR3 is TGTGCCAGCAGCCCGAGACTAGCGGGGGCCCAAGAGACCCAGTACTTC. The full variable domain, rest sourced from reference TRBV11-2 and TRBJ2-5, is EAGVAQSPRYKIIEKRQSVAFWCNPISGHATLYWYQQILGQGPKLLIQFQNNGVVDDSQLPKDRFSAERLKGVDSTLKIQPAKLEDSAVYLCASSPRLAGAQETQYFGPGTRLLVL.

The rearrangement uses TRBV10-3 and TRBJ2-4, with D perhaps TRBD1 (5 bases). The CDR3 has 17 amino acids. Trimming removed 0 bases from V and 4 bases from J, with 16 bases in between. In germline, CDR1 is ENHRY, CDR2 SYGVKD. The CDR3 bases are TGTGCCATCAGTGAGTCGAGTATGGGGCTGGTGAAAAACATTCAGTACTTC. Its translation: CAISESSMGLVKNIQYF.

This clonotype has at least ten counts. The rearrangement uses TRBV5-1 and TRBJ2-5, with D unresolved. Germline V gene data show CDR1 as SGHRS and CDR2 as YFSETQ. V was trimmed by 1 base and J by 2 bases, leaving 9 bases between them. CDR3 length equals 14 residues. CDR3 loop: CASSLSQPQETQYF. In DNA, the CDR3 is TGCGCCAGCAGCTTGTCTCAGCCACAAGAGACCCAGTACTTC.

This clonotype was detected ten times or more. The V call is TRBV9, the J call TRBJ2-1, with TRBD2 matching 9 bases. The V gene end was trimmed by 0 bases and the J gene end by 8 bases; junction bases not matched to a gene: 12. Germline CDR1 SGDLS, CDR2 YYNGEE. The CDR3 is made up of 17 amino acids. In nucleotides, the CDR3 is TGTGCCAGCAGCGTAGAAGGGTCAGCGGGAGGAACGCATGAGCAGTTCTTC. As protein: CASSVEGSAGGTHEQFF.

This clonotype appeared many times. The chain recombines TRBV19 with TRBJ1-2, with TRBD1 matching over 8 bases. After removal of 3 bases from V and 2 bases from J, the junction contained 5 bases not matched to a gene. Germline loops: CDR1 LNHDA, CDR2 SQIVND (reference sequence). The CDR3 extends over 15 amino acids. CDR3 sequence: CASSIRTGPNYGYTF. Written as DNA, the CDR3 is TGTGCCAGTAGTATTCGGACAGGGCCAAACTATGGCTACACCTTC.

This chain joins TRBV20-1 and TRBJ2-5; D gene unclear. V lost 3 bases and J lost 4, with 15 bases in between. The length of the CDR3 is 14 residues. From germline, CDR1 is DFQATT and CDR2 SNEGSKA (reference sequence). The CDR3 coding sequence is TGCAGTGCTAGTGAATATTCGTACGGAGAGACCCAGTACTTC. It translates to CSASEYSYGETQYF.

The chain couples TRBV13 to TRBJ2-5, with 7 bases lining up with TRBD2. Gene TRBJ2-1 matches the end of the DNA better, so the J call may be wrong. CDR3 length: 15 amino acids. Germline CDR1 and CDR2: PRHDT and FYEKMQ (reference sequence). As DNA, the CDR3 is TGTGCCAGCAGCTTATATGGGGGAGGGAGGAATGAGCAGTTCTTC. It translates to CASSLYGGGRNEQFF.

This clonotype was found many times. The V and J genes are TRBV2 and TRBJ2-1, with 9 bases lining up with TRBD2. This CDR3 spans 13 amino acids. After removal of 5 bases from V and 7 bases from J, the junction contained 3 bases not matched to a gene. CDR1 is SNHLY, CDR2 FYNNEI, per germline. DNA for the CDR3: TGTGCCAGCAGTCTAGGACTAGCGAATGAGCAGTTCTTC. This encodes CASSLGLANEQFF.

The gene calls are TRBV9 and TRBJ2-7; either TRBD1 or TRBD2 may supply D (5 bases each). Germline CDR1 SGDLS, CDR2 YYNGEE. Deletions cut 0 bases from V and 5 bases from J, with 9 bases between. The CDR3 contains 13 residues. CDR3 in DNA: TGTGCCAGCAGCGTAGGCCCGGGGCACGAGCAGTACTTC. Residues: CASSVGPGHEQYF.

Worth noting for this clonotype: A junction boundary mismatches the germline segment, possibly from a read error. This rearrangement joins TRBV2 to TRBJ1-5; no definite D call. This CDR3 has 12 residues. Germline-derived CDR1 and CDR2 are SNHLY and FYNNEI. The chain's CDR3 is CASSVFDQPRHF. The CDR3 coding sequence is TGTGCCAGCAGTGTTTTCGATCAGCCCCGGCATTTT.

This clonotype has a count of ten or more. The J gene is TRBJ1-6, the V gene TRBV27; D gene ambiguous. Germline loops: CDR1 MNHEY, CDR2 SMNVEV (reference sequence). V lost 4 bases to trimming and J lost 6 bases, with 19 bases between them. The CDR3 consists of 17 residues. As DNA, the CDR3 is TGTGCCAGCAGTTCCCGCGAAAACAGAATCCCTAATTCACCCCTCCACTTT. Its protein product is CASSSRENRIPNSPLHF.